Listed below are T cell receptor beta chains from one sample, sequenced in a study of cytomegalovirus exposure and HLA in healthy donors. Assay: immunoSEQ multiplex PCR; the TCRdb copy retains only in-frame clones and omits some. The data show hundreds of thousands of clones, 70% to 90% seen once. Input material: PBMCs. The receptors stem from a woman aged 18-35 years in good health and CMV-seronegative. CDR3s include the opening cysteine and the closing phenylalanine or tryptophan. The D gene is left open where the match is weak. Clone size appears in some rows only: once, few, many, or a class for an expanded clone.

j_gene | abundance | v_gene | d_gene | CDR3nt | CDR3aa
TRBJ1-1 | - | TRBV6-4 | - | TGTGCCAGCAGTTTGACAGTAAACACTGAAGCTTTCTTT | CASSLTVNTEAFF
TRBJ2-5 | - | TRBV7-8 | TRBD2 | TGTGCCAGCAGCTTAGCGAAAGGTGCGGGGGGACGTTGGGAGACCCAGTACTTC | CASSLAKGAGGRWETQYF
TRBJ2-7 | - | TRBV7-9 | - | TGTGCCAGCAGCTTAGATCCTTTATACGAGCAGTACTTC | CASSLDPLYEQYF
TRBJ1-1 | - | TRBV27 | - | TGTGCCAGCAGTCTAGGGACATCGAACACTGAAGCTTTCTTT | CASSLGTSNTEAFF
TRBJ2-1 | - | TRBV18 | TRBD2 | TGTGCCAGCTCACCAGCGGCTAGCGGGTACAATGAGCAGTTCTTC | CASSPAASGYNEQFF
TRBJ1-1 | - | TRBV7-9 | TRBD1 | TGTGCCAGCAGCTCGTTTTCCGGGACAGGGTTGGCTTTCTTT | CASSSFSGTGLAFF
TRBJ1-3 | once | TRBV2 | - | TGTGTAAGGAGGAGAGGAAACACCATATATTTT | CVRRRGNTIYF
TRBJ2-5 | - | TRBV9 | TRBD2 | TGTGCCAGCAGCGCCAATAGCGGGGGCCAAGAGACCCAGTACTTC | CASSANSGGQETQYF
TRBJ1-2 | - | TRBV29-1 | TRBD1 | TGCAGCGTTACGACAACGGACAGGGGTCTTGGCTACACCTTC | CSVTTTDRGLGYTF
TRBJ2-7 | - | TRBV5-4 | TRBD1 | TGTGCCAGCAGCTTGGGTGCTGGGTCCGGGACAGCTAACTCCTACGAGCAGTACTTC | CASSLGAGSGTANSYEQYF
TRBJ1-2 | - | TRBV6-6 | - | TGTGCCAGCCTGGCGGGGGGCGTAAAGATAAACTATGGCTACACCTTC | CASLAGGVKINYGYTF
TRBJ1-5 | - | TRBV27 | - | TGTGCCAGCAGTTTTCTGGCAGGGCAAAGGAACCAGCCCCAGCATTTT | CASSFLAGQRNQPQHF
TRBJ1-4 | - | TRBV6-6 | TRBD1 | TGTGCCAGCAGTCCGCGGGACAGTAATGAAAAACTGTTTTTT | CASSPRDSNEKLFF
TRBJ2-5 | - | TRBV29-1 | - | TGCAGCGTTGGGGGGCCTGAGACCCAGTACTTC | CSVGGPETQYF
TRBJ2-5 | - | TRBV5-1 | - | TGCGCCAGCACCGAACAGGGCCCCGTAGAAGGGACCCAGTACTTC | CASTEQGPVEGTQYF
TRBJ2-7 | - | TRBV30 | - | TGTGCCTGGAGTGCCTACGAGAGCTCCTACGAGCAGTACTTC | CAWSAYESSYEQYF